This TCR beta chain was identified in a study of graft-versus-host responses after intestinal transplantation. CDR3 length equals 15 residues. Germline lookup yields CDR1 SGDLS and CDR2 YYNGEE. After removal of 0 bases from V and 5 bases from J, the junction contained 5 bases not matched to a gene. A note on this clone: Its target is not known.

Libraries were prepared by immunoSEQ multiplex PCR; TCRdb keeps only in-frame clonotypes and omits some of them. The data show tens of thousands of clones, with about 93% seen just once and roughly 2% held by the top ten. The sequenced sample was unstimulated CD8+ T cells sorted from spleen or lymph node cells, obtained before intestinal transplant. The receptor comes from a human donor who received an intestinal transplant. This chain uses TRBV9 with TRBJ2-5; TRBD1 matches at 9 bases. CDR3: CASSVEIGTGETQYF. As DNA, the CDR3 is TGTGCCAGCAGCGTAGAGATTGGGACAGGGGAGACCCAGTACTTC.